This record looks at one T cell receptor (beta chain) sequence and its context. Its antigen is unidentified. The PCR contained 60 Vbeta and 13 Jbeta primers. Sequencing used immunoSEQ multiplex PCR; TCRdb keeps in-frame clones, though not all of them. Across tens of thousands of clones, the top ten clones capture approximately 1.7% of the sample. The data were taken from a study of cytomegalovirus exposure and HLA in healthy donors. Study-wide background: Among over 350 genotyped donors, around 80% fell in the Caucasian-associated ancestry cluster. General study findings and limits: It was assumed in the presence/absence analyses that sequencing depth was roughly uniform across donors. Of the V segments, some could not be distinguished, including TRBV6-2 and TRBV6-3, and were excluded. Association of a missense DCLRE1C variant with TCR beta V- and J-gene trimming was reported in a later analysis.

This CDR3 spans 13 amino acids. V shed 5 bases and J shed 6 bases, with 14 bases lying between them. Germline CDR1 and CDR2: SNHLY and FYNNEI. Source material: PBMCs. The chain is built from TRBV2 and TRBJ2-7, with D unresolved. The receptor was derived from a woman between 25 and 40 years old in good health and CMV-seronegative. CDR3 protein: CASSQALVIEQYF. The CDR3 DNA reads as TGTGCCAGCAGTCAGGCCCTTGTTATCGAGCAGTACTTC. Full variable domain (rest looked up from reference TRBV2 and TRBJ2-7): EPEVTQTPSHQVTQMGQEVILRCVPISNHLYFYWYRQILGQKVEFLVSFYNNEISEKSEIFDDQFSVERPDGSNFTLKIRSTKLEDSAMYFCASSQALVIEQYFGPGTRLTVT.